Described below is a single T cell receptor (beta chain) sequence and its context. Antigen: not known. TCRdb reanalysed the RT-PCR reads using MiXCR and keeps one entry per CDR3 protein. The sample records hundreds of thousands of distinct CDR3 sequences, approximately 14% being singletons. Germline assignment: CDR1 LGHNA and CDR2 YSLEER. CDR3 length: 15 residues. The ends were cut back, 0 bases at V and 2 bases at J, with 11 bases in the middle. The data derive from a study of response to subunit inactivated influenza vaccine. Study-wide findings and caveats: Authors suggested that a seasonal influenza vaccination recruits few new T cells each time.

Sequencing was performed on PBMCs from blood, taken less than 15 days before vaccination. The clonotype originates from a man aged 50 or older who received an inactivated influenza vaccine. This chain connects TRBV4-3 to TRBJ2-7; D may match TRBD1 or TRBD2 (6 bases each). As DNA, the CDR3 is TGCGCCAGCAGCCAAGATCGGAGGGGGGCCTACGAGCAGTACTTC. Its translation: CASSQDRRGAYEQYF.